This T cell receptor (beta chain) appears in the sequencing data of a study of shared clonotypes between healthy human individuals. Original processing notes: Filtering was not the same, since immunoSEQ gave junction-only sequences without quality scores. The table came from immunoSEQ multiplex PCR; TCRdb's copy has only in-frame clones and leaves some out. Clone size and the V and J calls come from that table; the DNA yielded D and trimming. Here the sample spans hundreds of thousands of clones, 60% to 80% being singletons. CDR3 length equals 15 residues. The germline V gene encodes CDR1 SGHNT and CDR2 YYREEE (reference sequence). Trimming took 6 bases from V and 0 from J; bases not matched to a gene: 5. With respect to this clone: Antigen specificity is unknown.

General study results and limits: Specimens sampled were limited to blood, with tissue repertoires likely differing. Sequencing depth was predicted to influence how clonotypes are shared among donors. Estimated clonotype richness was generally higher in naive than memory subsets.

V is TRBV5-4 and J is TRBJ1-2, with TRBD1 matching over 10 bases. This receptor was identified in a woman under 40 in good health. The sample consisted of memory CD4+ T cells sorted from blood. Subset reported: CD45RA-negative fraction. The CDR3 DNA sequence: TGTGCCAGCAAGAGACAGGGGGCGGCTAACTATGGCTACACCTTC. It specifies CASKRQGAANYGYTF.